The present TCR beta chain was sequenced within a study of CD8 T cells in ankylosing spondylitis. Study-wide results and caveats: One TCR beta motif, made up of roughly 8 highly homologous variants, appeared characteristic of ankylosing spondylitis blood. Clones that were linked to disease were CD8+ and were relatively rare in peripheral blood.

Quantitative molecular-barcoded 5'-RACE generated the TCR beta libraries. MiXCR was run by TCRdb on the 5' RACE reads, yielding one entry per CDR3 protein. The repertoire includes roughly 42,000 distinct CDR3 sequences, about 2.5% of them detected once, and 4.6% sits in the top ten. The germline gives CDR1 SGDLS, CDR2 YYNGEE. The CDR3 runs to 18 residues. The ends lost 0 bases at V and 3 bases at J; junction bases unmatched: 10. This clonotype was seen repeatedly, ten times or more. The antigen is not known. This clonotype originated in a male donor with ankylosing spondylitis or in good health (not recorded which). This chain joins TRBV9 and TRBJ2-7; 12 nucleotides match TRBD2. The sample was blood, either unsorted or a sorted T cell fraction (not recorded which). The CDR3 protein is CASSVGLAGDIDYYEQYF. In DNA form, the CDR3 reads TGTGCCAGCAGCGTAGGACTAGCGGGGGACATCGACTACTACGAGCAGTACTTC.